The 3 T cell receptor beta chains below were found in one sample sequenced in a study of T cell changes during pregnancy in multiple sclerosis. The table came from immunoSEQ multiplex PCR; TCRdb's copy has only in-frame clones and leaves some out. This table holds approximately 30,000 clones, roughly 89% found once. The starting material was CD8+ T cells from peripheral blood mononuclear cells, obtained in the first trimester of pregnancy. All receptors come from a female donor with multiple sclerosis, enrolled in a pregnancy study.

The chain couples TRBV5-6 to TRBJ2-1; 9 bases are shared with TRBD2. The V gene's germline CDR1 is SGHDT and CDR2 YYEEEE. The CDR3 contains 16 residues. V lost 0 bases and J lost 2; bases outside the gene matches: 3. CDR3 sequence (DNA): TGTGCCAGCAGCTTGGGGCTAGCGGGGACCTACAATGAGCAGTTCTTC. Translating it yields CASSLGLAGTYNEQFF.

This rearrangement joins TRBV28 to TRBJ2-7, with D possibly matching TRBD2 (5 bases). Germline V gene lookup returns CDR1 MDHEN and CDR2 SYDVKM. With 2 bases removed from V and 1 base from J, the gap between germline ends came to 6 bases. The CDR3 runs to 13 residues. CDR3 region: CASSLRGSYEQYF. CDR3 bases: TGTGCCAGCAGTTTACGGGGATCCTACGAGCAGTACTTC.

The chain combines TRBV10-2 with TRBJ2-5; TRBD2 matches 7 bases. The J call may be mistaken, given a closer DNA end match to TRBJ2-7. The CDR3 is made up of 13 amino acids. Germline V gene sequence: CDR1 WSHSY, CDR2 SAAADI. CDR3 DNA: TGCGCCAGCGGAGAGACTAGCACAAGCGAGCAGTACTTC. It specifies CASGETSTSEQYF.